These 10 T cell receptor beta chains were all obtained from the same sample, sequenced in a study of cytomegalovirus exposure and HLA in healthy donors. Primers: 60 Vbeta forward and 13 Jbeta reverse. Libraries were prepared by immunoSEQ multiplex PCR; TCRdb keeps only in-frame clonotypes and omits some of them. The sample contains some 110,000 clones, around 82% of which appear only once. The material sequenced was PBMCs. The receptors here all came from a man aged 50 or older in good health and CMV-seronegative.

This clone was recorded only once. V and J are TRBV10-2 and TRBJ2-1, with 8 bases lining up with TRBD2. The V gene end was trimmed by 10 bases and the J gene end by 0 bases; junction bases not matched to a gene: 20. This CDR3 region has 19 residues. The germline gives CDR1 WSHSY, CDR2 SAAADI. CDR3 sequence reads: CANQLLREGAGISYNEQFF. CDR3 nucleotides: TGCGCCAACCAGCTACTCCGGGAGGGAGCGGGGATCTCCTACAATGAGCAGTTCTTC.

This clone was seen a single time. The chain joins TRBV5-6 to TRBJ1-2, with TRBD1 identical over 10 bases. Germline V gives CDR1 SGHDT, CDR2 YYEEEE. V gave up 0 bases and J gave up 4 bases; unmatched junction bases: 9. The CDR3 extends over 17 amino acids. CDR3 amino acids: CASSLGKTGGRVYGYTF. The CDR3 DNA reads as TGTGCCAGCAGCTTGGGGAAGACAGGGGGCCGGGTCTATGGCTACACCTTC.

The rearrangement links TRBV6-6 to TRBJ2-2, with TRBD1 matching 12 bases. This CDR3 contains 14 residues. Germline lookup yields CDR1 MNHNY and CDR2 SVGAGI (reference sequence). The junction had 4 bases not matched to a gene; V was cut back by 5 bases and J by 9 bases. The CDR3 DNA is TGTGCCAGCAGTGGGGGACAGGGGGCCCGGGAGCTGTTTTTT. Protein sequence: CASSGGQGARELFF.

This chain uses TRBV18 with TRBJ1-1; D gene unclear. CDR1 KGHSH and CDR2 LQKENI come from the germline V gene. V lost 5 bases and J 4 bases, leaving 14 bases between the germline ends. This CDR3 has 14 amino acids. As DNA, the CDR3 is TGTGCCAGCTCAGCAACCTCGACGGGCACTGAAGCTTTCTTT. Translating gives CASSATSTGTEAFF.

The chain combines TRBV7-9 with TRBJ1-3, with D hard to call. The CDR3 sequence is 15 residues long. Germline V gene sequence: CDR1 SEHNR, CDR2 FQNEAQ (reference sequence). V was pared by 1 base and J by 3 bases, with 10 bases between. The CDR3: CASSLVAGVGNTIYF. CDR3 DNA: TGTGCCAGCAGCTTAGTGGCCGGGGTTGGAAACACCATATATTTT.

The gene calls are TRBV29-1 and TRBJ2-7; tentatively, D is TRBD1 (6 bases). The V end was cut by 7 bases, the J end by 0 bases, with 13 bases between. This CDR3 has 13 residues. CDR1 and CDR2 from the germline V gene are SQVTM and ANQGSEA. The chain's CDR3 is CSAGQQNSYEQYF. CDR3 DNA: TGCAGCGCCGGACAGCAAAACTCCTACGAGCAGTACTTC.

The rearrangement uses TRBV9 and TRBJ2-1, with 11 bases identical to TRBD1. The CDR3 has 16 residues. V was pared by 3 bases and J by 6 bases, with 8 bases of the junction left unmatched. The germline gives CDR1 SGDLS, CDR2 YYNGEE. The CDR3 protein is CASSGPGTGGGNEQFF. Written as DNA, the CDR3 is TGTGCCAGCAGCGGACCCGGGACAGGGGGTGGCAATGAGCAGTTCTTC.

The rearrangement links TRBV6-5 to TRBJ2-2; D might be TRBD2 (6 bases). Germline CDR1 reads MNHEY; CDR2 reads SVGAGI. The CDR3 has 15 amino acids. The V and J ends lost 2 bases and 1 base respectively, with 8 bases between them. CDR3 loop: CASSYRRGNTGELFF. The DNA for the CDR3 is TGTGCCAGCAGTTACCGGAGGGGGAACACCGGGGAGCTGTTTTTT.

The V gene is TRBV6-6, the J gene TRBJ2-1; D is perhaps TRBD2 (5 bases). Trimming took off 0 bases at V and 8 bases at J, with 5 bases between the two ends. CDR1 and CDR2 (germline): MNHNY, SVGAGI (reference sequence). The CDR3 is 12 residues long. CDR3 residues: CASSYSRDEQFF. The CDR3 coding sequence is TGTGCCAGCAGTTACTCGAGGGATGAGCAGTTCTTC.

This clone occurred once. This rearrangement joins TRBV10-3 to TRBJ1-2; 8 positions agree with TRBD1. The germline gives CDR1 ENHRY, CDR2 SYGVKD. The length of the CDR3 is 15 residues. Trimming took 4 bases from V and 6 from J; bases not matched to a gene: 10. DNA of the CDR3: TGTGCCATCAGTGCCGGGACAGGCCTTCAGGATGGCTACACCTTC. Protein: CAISAGTGLQDGYTF.